One sample yielded the 30 T cell receptor beta chains listed below, sequenced in a study of cytomegalovirus exposure and HLA in healthy donors. PCR amplification relied on 60 Vbeta primers (plus 13 Jbeta primers). Sequenced by immunoSEQ multiplex PCR; TCRdb stores in-frame clones only, minus some. Of roughly 160,000 clones listed, more than 65% are singletons. Sequencing used PBMCs. Receptor source: a woman aged 25 to 39 in good health and CMV-seronegative.

The rearrangement joins TRBV7-3 to TRBJ2-1, with 12 bases that match TRBD2. Germline CDR1 is SGHTA and CDR2 is FQGTGA. With 0 bases clipped from V and 5 bases from J, the junction kept 11 bases outside the gene matches. The CDR3 consists of 19 residues. The CDR3 bases are TGTGCCAGCAGCTTAACGGCCCTAGCGGGGGGGCTCGTTGACAATGAGCAGTTCTTC. Translation gives CASSLTALAGGLVDNEQFF.

The chain combines TRBV19 with TRBJ2-6; D is ambiguous. Trimming took 6 bases from V and 1 from J, leaving 7 bases between them. Germline V lookup: CDR1 LNHDA, CDR2 SQIVND (reference sequence). The CDR3 totals 14 residues. CDR3 in DNA: TGTGCCAGTAGCCCGAGTTCTGGGGCCAACGTCCTGACTTTC. Protein sequence: CASSPSSGANVLTF.

The V and J genes are TRBV4-1 and TRBJ2-5, with 8 positions matching TRBD2. The CDR3 length is 14 residues. Germline values: CDR1 MGHRA, CDR2 YSYEKL. Trimming at V came to 4 bases and at J to 1 base, leaving 2 bases not matched to a gene. CDR3 protein: CASSRAGGQETQYF. CDR3 bases: TGCGCCAGCAGCCGGGCGGGGGGCCAAGAGACCCAGTACTTC.

This clone was seen just once. This sequence joins TRBV18 and TRBJ1-2; 9 nucleotides match TRBD1. Trimming cost V 3 bases and J 4 bases; bases outside gene matches: 12. The CDR3 has 17 amino acids. The germline V gene has CDR1 KGHSH and CDR2 LQKENI. CDR3 protein: CASSPLWTGDLTYGYTF. CDR3 coding DNA: TGTGCCAGCTCACCGCTTTGGACAGGGGACTTGACCTATGGCTACACCTTC.

This clone was seen a single time. The chain uses TRBV7-9 and TRBJ2-3, with 8 nucleotides matching TRBD1. V dropped 1 base and J dropped 4; count of bases not matched to a gene: 4. The CDR3 is made up of 15 amino acids. In germline, CDR1 is SEHNR, CDR2 FQNEAQ (reference sequence). The CDR3 nucleotides are TGTGCCAGCAGCTTAGGGCAGGGGGCCGCAGATACGCAGTATTTT. This gives the protein CASSLGQGAADTQYF.

V is TRBV29-1 and J is TRBJ2-2, with a weak D call TRBD1 (6 bases). Germline V lookup: CDR1 SQVTM, CDR2 ANQGSEA. The V end was cut by 7 bases, the J end by 4 bases, with 13 bases between. The CDR3 is 13 amino acids. Written as DNA, the CDR3 is TGCAGCGGGGTCCAGGGGAGCACCGGGGAGCTGTTTTTT. The encoded protein is CSGVQGSTGELFF.

The chain recombines TRBV4-3 with TRBJ2-2; 13 bases agree with TRBD2. Germline V gene data show CDR1 as LGHNA and CDR2 as YSLEER. This CDR3 has 17 residues. The V segment lost 4 bases and the J segment 6 bases; nucleotides outside the gene matches: 8. CDR3 region: CASSRGLAGNGAGELFF. The CDR3 region has the DNA TGCGCCAGCAGCCGGGGACTAGCGGGAAATGGGGCCGGGGAGCTGTTTTTT.

This clone has more than one count but fewer than ten. The chain uses TRBV4-2 and TRBJ2-7, with 7 positions matching TRBD1. Trimming removed 3 bases from V and 4 bases from J; junction bases left unmatched: 12. CDR1 is LGHNA, CDR2 YNFKEQ, per germline. The CDR3 runs to 16 residues. The CDR3 region is CASSQSDRVTYYEQYF. The CDR3, as DNA: TGTGCCAGCAGCCAGAGCGACAGGGTAACTTATTACGAGCAGTACTTC.

This chain links TRBV21-1 with TRBJ1-1; the table's D call, TRBD1, has no DNA check behind it. TRBV21-1 is listed as a pseudogene. The CDR3 spans 16 residues. CDR3 in DNA: TGTGCCAGCAGCAAAAGAGGGGGCGCAGGGAACACTGAAGCTTTCTTT. It encodes CASSKRGGAGNTEAFF.

The chain employs TRBV7-9 and TRBJ2-7, with D possibly matching TRBD2 (5 bases). Germline values: CDR1 SEHNR, CDR2 FQNEAQ (reference sequence). The CDR3 is made up of 15 amino acids. With 2 bases removed from V and 4 bases from J, the gap between germline ends came to 15 bases. The CDR3 sequence is CASSLSLGVGYEQYF. CDR3 nucleotides: TGTGCCAGCAGCTTATCTTTGGGAGTGGGATACGAGCAGTACTTC. The variable domain in full, with the rest retrieved from reference TRBV7-9 and TRBJ2-7, is DTGVSQNPRHKITKRGQNVTFRCDPISEHNRLYWYRQTLGQGPEFLTYFQNEAQLEKSRLLSDRFSAERPKGSFSTLEIQRTEQGDSAMYLCASSLSLGVGYEQYFGPGTRLTVT.

This clone was counted a few times. The chain couples TRBV5-5 to TRBJ2-1; a possible D gene is TRBD1 (6 bases). This CDR3 spans 13 amino acids. Germline-derived CDR1 and CDR2 are SGHKS and YYEKEE (reference sequence). The V gene lost 0 bases and the J gene lost 10 bases, with 11 bases spanning the gap. The chain's CDR3 is CASSLGYGTEQFF. The CDR3 nucleotides are TGTGCCAGCAGCTTGGGATACGGGACAGAGCAGTTCTTC.

This clone has just one count. CDR3 residues: CASSLLENTEAFF. Written as DNA, the CDR3 is TGTGCCAGCAGCTTATTAGAGAACACTGAAGCTTTCTTT. The chain carries TRBV7-6 and TRBJ1-1; D uncertain. Trimming took 2 bases from V and 1 from J, leaving 5 bases between them. The CDR3 is 13 residues long. CDR1 SGHVS and CDR2 FNYEAQ come from the germline V gene.

The V and J genes are TRBV25-1 and TRBJ1-6, with 8 bases matching TRBD1. Germline-derived CDR1 and CDR2 are MGHDK and SYGVNS. The V gene end was trimmed by 5 bases and the J gene end by 7 bases; junction bases not matched to a gene: 7. CDR3 length: 15 residues. The CDR3: CASSLIGTGNSPLHF. CDR3 coding DNA: TGTGCCAGCAGTCTTATAGGGACAGGAAATTCACCCCTCCACTTT.

The rearrangement uses TRBV7-7 and TRBJ2-3; weak D call: TRBD1 (6 bases). Germline V gives CDR1 SSHAT, CDR2 FNYEAQ (reference sequence). The V and J ends lost 5 bases and 3 bases respectively, with 18 bases between them. This CDR3 region has 16 residues. The chain's CDR3 is CASSPTRWQGTDTQYF. The CDR3 nucleotides read TGTGCCAGCAGCCCCACGAGGTGGCAGGGGACAGATACGCAGTATTTT.

J is TRBJ2-5 and V is TRBV5-1; possibly TRBD2 for D (5 bases). Germline CDR1 reads SGHRS; CDR2 reads YFSETQ. CDR3 length equals 14 residues. V lost 6 bases and J lost 9, with 21 bases in between. CDR3 region: CASIGDTASTAQYF. DNA of the CDR3: TGCGCCAGCATCGGAGACACCGCTAGCACGGCCCAGTACTTC.

V and J are TRBV19 and TRBJ1-5; 9 nucleotides match TRBD1. Germline-derived CDR1 and CDR2 are LNHDA and SQIVND (reference sequence). J gave up 6 bases and V 1 base, and 4 bases lay outside the gene matches. The CDR3 sequence is 15 residues long. As DNA, the CDR3 is TGTGCCAGTAGTATAGGGACAGGGGCGATTCAGCCCCAGCATTTT. This encodes CASSIGTGAIQPQHF.

The chain employs TRBV5-1 and TRBJ2-7; 11 bases match TRBD2. Germline CDR1 is SGHRS and CDR2 is YFSETQ. With V trimmed by 3 bases and J by 0 bases, 8 bases remained unmatched. The CDR3 contains 17 residues. The CDR3 DNA reads as TGCGCCAGCAGCTCCCTGGGGCTAGCGGGAGGCTCCTACGAGCAGTACTTC. Amino acid sequence: CASSSLGLAGGSYEQYF.

This clone was recorded a few times. V gene TRBV7-3 combines with J gene TRBJ1-1; no firm D call. V was cut by 1 base and J by 1 base, with 16 bases left in between. Germline CDR1 and CDR2: SGHTA and FQGTGA. CDR3 size: 17 residues. The DNA for the CDR3 is TGTGCCAGCAGCTTAAGAGCCTTCGGGGAAGGGAACACTGAAGCTTTCTTT. Residues: CASSLRAFGEGNTEAFF. The full variable domain, with the rest looked up from reference TRBV7-3 and TRBJ1-1, is GAGVSQTPSNKVTEKGKYVELRCDPISGHTALYWYRQSLGQGPEFLIYFQGTGAADDSGLPNDRFFAVRPEGSVSTLKIQRTERGDSAVYLCASSLRAFGEGNTEAFFGQGTRLTVV.

The chain is built from TRBV5-6 and TRBJ2-7; D is possibly TRBD2 (5 bases). The CDR3 extends over 12 amino acids. Germline V lookup: CDR1 SGHDT, CDR2 YYEEEE. Trimming pared 4 bases from V and 7 bases from J, leaving 12 bases between. The CDR3 bases are TGTGCCAGCAGCAAACGTCGAGGGGAGCAGTACTTC. It codes for CASSKRRGEQYF.

The chain has TRBV14 and TRBJ2-5; 7 nucleotides agree with TRBD1. The CDR3 contains 13 residues. Germline CDR1 SGHDN, CDR2 FVKESK. V lost 3 bases to trimming and J lost 4 bases; unmatched junction nucleotides: 2. CDR3 in amino acids: CASSQTGRETQYF. The DNA for the CDR3 is TGTGCCAGCAGCCAGACAGGGAGAGAGACCCAGTACTTC.

The rearrangement joins TRBV5-6 to TRBJ2-7; possibly TRBD1 for D (6 bases). The CDR3 length is 13 residues. CDR1 is SGHDT and CDR2 is YYEEEE in the germline V gene. The V end was cut by 4 bases, the J end by 1 base, with 9 bases between. CDR3 in amino acids: CASSPGQSYEQYF. CDR3 DNA sequence: TGTGCCAGCAGCCCTGGACAGTCCTACGAGCAGTACTTC.

The rearrangement joins TRBV19 to TRBJ1-2; possible D gene TRBD1, 6 bases. The germline V gene has CDR1 LNHDA and CDR2 SQIVND (reference sequence). Trimming shortened V by 5 bases and J by 3 bases, and 10 bases separated the two germline ends. CDR3 length: 13 amino acids. The CDR3 here is CASSLTGDYGYTF. CDR3 coding DNA: TGTGCCAGTAGTCTGACAGGCGACTATGGCTACACCTTC.

This chain joins TRBV6-5 and TRBJ2-7; D may be TRBD2 (6 bases). The CDR3 covers 11 residues. Germline lookup yields CDR1 MNHEY and CDR2 SVGAGI. The V end was cut by 4 bases, the J end by 11 bases, with 12 bases between. CDR3 in DNA: TGTGCCAGCAGTTCCGGGGGTCGAGAGTACTTC. It specifies CASSSGGREYF.

The V call is TRBV11-3, the J call TRBJ1-5; 7 nucleotides match TRBD1. The germline CDR1 and CDR2 sequences are SGHNT and YENEEA. There are 14 residues in the CDR3. The V segment lost 8 bases and the J segment 3 bases; nucleotides outside the gene matches: 7. The CDR3 here is CASLTGADNQPQHF. Here the CDR3 DNA reads TGTGCCAGCCTTACAGGGGCTGACAATCAGCCCCAGCATTTT.

The V and J genes are TRBV6-5 and TRBJ2-1, with a weak D call TRBD2 (5 bases). The V gene lost 4 bases and the J gene lost 0 bases, with 13 bases spanning the gap. Germline assignment: CDR1 MNHEY and CDR2 SVGAGI. The CDR3 loop spans 16 amino acids. CDR3 sequence reads: CASSWFGISSYNEQFF. CDR3 in DNA: TGTGCCAGCAGTTGGTTCGGGATAAGCTCCTACAATGAGCAGTTCTTC.

The chain recombines TRBV7-3 with TRBJ2-1; 9 nucleotides agree with TRBD1. Per germline, CDR1 SGHTA and CDR2 FQGTGA. V lost 5 bases, J lost 4 bases, and 6 bases stayed unmatched. The CDR3 has 15 amino acids. The CDR3 bases are TGTGCCAGCAGCCCCGGGACAGGGAGGTACAATGAGCAGTTCTTC. This gives the protein CASSPGTGRYNEQFF.

The CDR3 region has the DNA TGTGCCAGCAGTTTACTGGGGAGGGAGGACTATGGCTACACCTTC. This gives the protein CASSLLGREDYGYTF. The J gene is TRBJ1-2, the V gene TRBV27; D remains ambiguous. Germline-derived CDR1 and CDR2 are MNHEY and SMNVEV (reference sequence). V shed 2 bases and J shed 3 bases, with 13 bases lying between them. The CDR3 loop spans 15 amino acids.

Turning to this clone: An end of the junction differs from the germline gene, which may be a read error. This chain uses TRBV29-1 with TRBJ1-2; TRBD1 might be the D (6 bases). This CDR3 has 12 residues. The V gene's germline CDR1 is SQVTM and CDR2 ANQGSEA. This CDR3 reads CSVTDSDYGYPF. CDR3 DNA: TGCAGCGTCACGGACAGTGACTATGGCTACCCCTTC.

The V call is TRBV15, the J call TRBJ1-2; D gene ambiguous. The germline CDR1 and CDR2 sequences are LNHNV and YYDKDF (reference sequence). Deletions cut 0 bases from V and 7 bases from J, with 3 bases between. This CDR3 has 11 amino acids. CDR3 sequence (DNA): TGTGCCACCAGCAGAGATCGTGGCTACACCTTC. It is translated as CATSRDRGYTF.

The rearrangement links TRBV4-2 to TRBJ1-1; D gene uncertain. The germline CDR1 and CDR2 sequences are LGHNA and YNFKEQ. The CDR3 consists of 14 residues. V was pared by 3 bases and J by 5 bases, with 13 bases between. DNA for the CDR3: TGTGCCAGCAGCCAGCCCGCGGGTTGGACTGAAGCTTTCTTT. It yields the protein CASSQPAGWTEAFF.